These T cell receptor beta chains were read from a single sample in a study of shared clonotypes between healthy human individuals. TCRdb keeps only in-frame clones here, not all; method: immunoSEQ multiplex PCR. The sample has a few million clones; 85% to 95% are singletons. The specimen was naive CD4+ T cells sorted from blood. The receptors originated from a man between 18 and 35 years old in good health. The CDR3 runs from the conserved cysteine through the conserved F or W. The D gene is left open where the match is weak. Size is omitted from some rows. Given values are once, few, many or a class for expanded clones.

v_call: TRBV7-2; clone_size: once; d_call: NA; j_call: TRBJ1-2; cdr3_nt: TGTGCCAGCAGCTCCGGCCGCGGCTATGGCTACACCTTC; cdr3_aa: CASSSGRGYGYTF
v_call: TRBV5-1; clone_size: once; d_call: TRBD2; j_call: TRBJ2-5; cdr3_nt: TGCGCCAGCAGCTCCCGGACTAGCGGGGGGGAGACCCAGTACTTC; cdr3_aa: CASSSRTSGGETQYF
v_call: TRBV7-9; clone_size: NA; d_call: TRBD2; j_call: TRBJ2-1; cdr3_nt: TGTGCCAGCAGCTTACCGACTAGCGGGAGTTTATCATCGTACAATGAGCAGTTCTTC; cdr3_aa: CASSLPTSGSLSSYNEQFF
v_call: TRBV5-1; clone_size: NA; d_call: NA; j_call: TRBJ2-5; cdr3_nt: TGCGCCAGCAGCTTTGGTTTAGGAGAGACCCAGTACTTC; cdr3_aa: CASSFGLGETQYF
v_call: TRBV10-3; clone_size: NA; d_call: NA; j_call: TRBJ2-7; cdr3_nt: TGTGCCATCAGTGACGCAGGGGGACTCTCGGAGCAGTACTTC; cdr3_aa: CAISDAGGLSEQYF
v_call: TRBV10-3; clone_size: NA; d_call: TRBD2; j_call: TRBJ2-3; cdr3_nt: TGTGCCATCGATAGCGGGAGTGGCACAGATACGCAGTATTTT; cdr3_aa: CAIDSGSGTDTQYF
v_call: TRBV7-8; clone_size: NA; d_call: TRBD2; j_call: TRBJ2-1; cdr3_nt: TGTGCCAGCAGCTTCGGGACTAGCGGGAGGTATGAGCAGTTCTTC; cdr3_aa: CASSFGTSGRYEQFF
v_call: TRBV18; clone_size: NA; d_call: TRBD1; j_call: TRBJ1-2; cdr3_nt: TGTGCCAGCTCACCAGGAGGACAGGGGATTGGGGGCTACACCTTC; cdr3_aa: CASSPGGQGIGGYTF
v_call: TRBV9; clone_size: NA; d_call: TRBD1; j_call: TRBJ1-3; cdr3_nt: TGTGCCAGCAGCTCCCGACAGGGTGGAGGAAACACCATATATTTT; cdr3_aa: CASSSRQGGGNTIYF
v_call: TRBV7-8; clone_size: NA; d_call: NA; j_call: TRBJ2-2; cdr3_nt: TGTGCTAGGGGTACCGGGGAGCTGTTTTTT; cdr3_aa: CARGTGELFF
v_call: TRBV19; clone_size: NA; d_call: TRBD2; j_call: TRBJ2-7; cdr3_nt: TGTGCCAGTAGTACCCTAGCGGGAGCGGGAGAGCAGTACTTC; cdr3_aa: CASSTLAGAGEQYF
v_call: TRBV5-4; clone_size: NA; d_call: NA; j_call: TRBJ2-3; cdr3_nt: TGTGCCAGCAGCCCTCGCGAGGGGTCGGGCACAGATACGCAGTATTTT; cdr3_aa: CASSPREGSGTDTQYF
v_call: TRBV10-3; clone_size: NA; d_call: NA; j_call: TRBJ2-2; cdr3_nt: TGTGCCATCAGTGAGTCAGGACAGAACACCGGGGAGCTGTTTTTT; cdr3_aa: CAISESGQNTGELFF
v_call: TRBV7-8; clone_size: NA; d_call: TRBD1; j_call: TRBJ1-6; cdr3_nt: TGTGCCAGCAGCTTGCCGGGACAGGGTATACCATCACCCCTCCACTTT; cdr3_aa: CASSLPGQGIPSPLHF
v_call: TRBV7-3; clone_size: NA; d_call: NA; j_call: TRBJ1-1; cdr3_nt: TGTGCCAGCAGGGGGTCGTCTGGGAACACTGAAGCTTTCTTT; cdr3_aa: CASRGSSGNTEAFF
v_call: TRBV4-1; clone_size: once; d_call: TRBD1; j_call: TRBJ2-1; cdr3_nt: TGCGCCAGCAGCCAAGTCCGGGACAGGGATTACAATGAGCAGTTCTTC; cdr3_aa: CASSQVRDRDYNEQFF
v_call: TRBV2; clone_size: NA; d_call: NA; j_call: TRBJ1-1; cdr3_nt: TGTGCCAGCAGTGGACAGCGGAACACTGAAGCTTTCTTT; cdr3_aa: CASSGQRNTEAFF
v_call: TRBV5-1; clone_size: NA; d_call: NA; j_call: TRBJ1-2; cdr3_nt: TGCGCCAGCAGCATTTGGGGGGCTAACTATGGCTACACCTTC; cdr3_aa: CASSIWGANYGYTF
v_call: TRBV6-1; clone_size: once; d_call: TRBD1; j_call: TRBJ1-2; cdr3_nt: TGTGCCAGCAGGGTTCAAAAACAGGGGGTCGGCTACACCTTC; cdr3_aa: CASRVQKQGVGYTF
v_call: TRBV6-1; clone_size: NA; d_call: NA; j_call: TRBJ2-2; cdr3_nt: TGTGCCAGCATCCCATCCGTGTGGGCCGGGGAGCTGTTTTTT; cdr3_aa: CASIPSVWAGELFF
v_call: TRBV7-6; clone_size: NA; d_call: TRBD2; j_call: TRBJ2-7; cdr3_nt: TGTGCCAGCAGTGAGTCCGGGTGCGGGAGGGTGTACGAGCAGTACTTC; cdr3_aa: CASSESGCGRVYEQYF
v_call: TRBV4-2; clone_size: NA; d_call: TRBD2; j_call: TRBJ2-3; cdr3_nt: TGTGCCAGCAGCCAAGATCTAGGGCGGGAGGGCCCCACAGATACGCAGTATTTT; cdr3_aa: CASSQDLGREGPTDTQYF
v_call: TRBV19; clone_size: NA; d_call: NA; j_call: TRBJ1-5; cdr3_nt: TGTGCCAGTAGTATAGAAGTGGGGCAGGGGAGAGTGGGTAGCAATCAGCCCCAGCATTTT; cdr3_aa: CASSIEVGQGRVGSNQPQHF
v_call: TRBV29-1; clone_size: NA; d_call: NA; j_call: TRBJ2-5; cdr3_nt: TGCAGCGGTGGCGGCCTAGCAGGGGAGACCCAGTACTTC; cdr3_aa: CSGGGLAGETQYF
v_call: TRBV4-1; clone_size: NA; d_call: NA; j_call: TRBJ1-2; cdr3_nt: TGCGCCAGCAGCCAAGGGGGAATGTATGGCTACACCTTC; cdr3_aa: CASSQGGMYGYTF
v_call: TRBV5-1; clone_size: NA; d_call: TRBD2; j_call: TRBJ2-1; cdr3_nt: TGCGCCAGCAGCGCACCCGGGACTAGCGGTCGCAATGAGCAGTTCTTC; cdr3_aa: CASSAPGTSGRNEQFF
v_call: TRBV30; clone_size: NA; d_call: NA; j_call: TRBJ2-2; cdr3_nt: TGTGCCTGGATTAAGGGACGGTCGAACACCGGGGAGCTGTTTTTT; cdr3_aa: CAWIKGRSNTGELFF
v_call: TRBV5-5; clone_size: NA; d_call: NA; j_call: TRBJ2-6; cdr3_nt: TGTGCCAGCAGCCGCACCCAGGGGTCTGGGGCCAACGTCCTGACTTTC; cdr3_aa: CASSRTQGSGANVLTF
v_call: TRBV30; clone_size: NA; d_call: NA; j_call: TRBJ2-5; cdr3_nt: TGTGCCGCGGGCCAAGAGACCCAGTACTTC; cdr3_aa: CAAGQETQYF
v_call: TRBV7-7; clone_size: NA; d_call: TRBD1; j_call: TRBJ2-1; cdr3_nt: TGTGCTAGCAGCCAGGACAGGGCCGATGAGCAGTTCTTC; cdr3_aa: CASSQDRADEQFF